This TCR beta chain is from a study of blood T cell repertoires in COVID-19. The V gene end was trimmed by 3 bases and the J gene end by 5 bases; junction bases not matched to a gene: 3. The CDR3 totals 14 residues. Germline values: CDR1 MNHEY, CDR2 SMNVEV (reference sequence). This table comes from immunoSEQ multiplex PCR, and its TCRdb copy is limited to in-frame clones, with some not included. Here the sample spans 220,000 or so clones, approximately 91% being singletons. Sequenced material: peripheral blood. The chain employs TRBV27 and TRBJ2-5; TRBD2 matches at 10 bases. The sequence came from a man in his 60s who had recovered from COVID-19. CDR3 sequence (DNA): TGTGCCAGCAGTTTCAGCGGGGGGGTGGAGACCCAGTACTTC. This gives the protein CASSFSGGVETQYF.